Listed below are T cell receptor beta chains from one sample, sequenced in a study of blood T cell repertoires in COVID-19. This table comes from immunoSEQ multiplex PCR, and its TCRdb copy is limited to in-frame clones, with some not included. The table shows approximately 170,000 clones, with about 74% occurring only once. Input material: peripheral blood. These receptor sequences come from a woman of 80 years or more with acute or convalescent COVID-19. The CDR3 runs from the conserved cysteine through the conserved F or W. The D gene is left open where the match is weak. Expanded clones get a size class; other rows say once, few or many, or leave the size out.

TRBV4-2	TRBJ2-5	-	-	CASSQDRTYQETQYF	TGTGCCAGCAGCCAAGATCGTACATACCAAGAGACCCAGTACTTC
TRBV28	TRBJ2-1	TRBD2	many	CASSFAGGPTYNEQFF	TGTGCCAGCAGTTTCGCGGGAGGGCCTACTTACAATGAGCAGTTCTTC
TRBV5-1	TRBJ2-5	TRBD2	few	CASSLADSGIAKTQYF	TGCGCCAGCAGCTTGGCAGATAGCGGGATCGCAAAGACCCAGTACTTC
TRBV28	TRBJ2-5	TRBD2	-	CASKSSGTSWETQYF	TGTGCCAGCAAAAGCAGCGGGACCAGCTGGGAGACCCAGTACTTC
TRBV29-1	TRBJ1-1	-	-	CSVGTGNTEAFF	TGCAGCGTTGGTACAGGGAACACTGAAGCTTTCTTT
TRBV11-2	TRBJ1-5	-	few	CASSLTQDSNQPQHF	TGTGCCAGCAGCTTAACACAGGATAGCAATCAGCCCCAGCATTTT
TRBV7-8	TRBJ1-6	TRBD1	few	CASSAWDRVTNSPLHF	TGTGCCAGCAGCGCCTGGGACAGGGTAACCAATTCACCCCTCCACTTT
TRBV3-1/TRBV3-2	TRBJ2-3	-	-	CASSQAPVDTQYF	TGTGCCAGCAGCCAAGCCCCTGTCGATACGCAGTATTTT
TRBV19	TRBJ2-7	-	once	CASSIVGLNYEQYF	TGTGCCAGTAGTATCGTAGGACTGAACTACGAGCAGTACTTC
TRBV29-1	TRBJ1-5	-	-	CSVGPGQGQPQHF	TGCAGCGTTGGCCCTGGGCAGGGTCAGCCCCAGCATTTT
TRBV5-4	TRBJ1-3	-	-	CASSLAGTGNTIYF	TGTGCCAGCAGCTTGGCAGGGACTGGAAACACCATATATTTT
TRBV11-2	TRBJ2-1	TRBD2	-	CASSPIAGGENNEQFF	TGTGCCAGCAGCCCGATAGCGGGAGGAGAAAACAATGAGCAGTTCTTC
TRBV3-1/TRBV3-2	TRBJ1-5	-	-	CASSQETSNQPQHF	TGTGCCAGCAGCCAAGAAACAAGCAATCAGCCCCAGCATTTT
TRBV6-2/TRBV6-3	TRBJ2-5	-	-	CASNYQGQETQYF	TGTGCCAGCAATTACCAGGGGCAAGAGACCCAGTACTTC
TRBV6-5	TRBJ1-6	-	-	CASSYLYSNNSPLHF	TGTGCCAGCAGTTACCTCTACAGCAATAATTCACCCCTCCACTTT
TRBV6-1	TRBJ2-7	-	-	CASSEEFSRDIPYEQYF	TGTGCCAGCAGTGAAGAGTTTAGTCGGGACATACCCTACGAGCAGTACTTC
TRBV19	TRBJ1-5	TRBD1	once	CASSPRTGAINQPQHF	TGTGCCAGTAGTCCCAGGACAGGGGCTATCAATCAGCCCCAGCATTTT
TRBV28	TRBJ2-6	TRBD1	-	CASSHLTGPSSGANVLTF	TGTGCCAGCAGTCACCTGACAGGGCCGAGCTCTGGGGCCAACGTCCTGACTTTC
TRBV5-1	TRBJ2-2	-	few	CASSLEAGFIGELFF	TGCGCCAGCAGCTTGGAGGCAGGGTTTATCGGGGAGCTGTTTTTT
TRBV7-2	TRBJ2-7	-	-	CASSLAWPGYEQYF	TGTGCCAGCAGCTTAGCGTGGCCAGGCTACGAGCAGTACTTC
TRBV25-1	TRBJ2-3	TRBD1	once	CASSEGAGGGTDTQYF	TGTGCCAGCAGTGAAGGGGCAGGGGGCGGGACAGATACGCAGTATTTT
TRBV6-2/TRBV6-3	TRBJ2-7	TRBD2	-	CASSYPLAGAGYEQYF	TGTGCCAGCAGTTACCCACTAGCGGGAGCCGGCTACGAGCAGTACTTC
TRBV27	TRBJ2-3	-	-	CASKLAPPTDTQYF	TGTGCCAGCAAACTAGCACCCCCAACAGATACGCAGTATTTT
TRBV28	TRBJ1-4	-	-	CASSDRRADEKLFF	TGTGCCAGCAGCGATCGGCGGGCTGATGAAAAACTGTTTTTT
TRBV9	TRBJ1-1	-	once	CASSVFVGNTEAFF	TGTGCCAGCAGCGTGTTTGTCGGGAACACTGAAGCTTTCTTT
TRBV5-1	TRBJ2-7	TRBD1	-	CASSLEQGVDEQYF	TGCGCCAGCAGCTTAGAACAGGGGGTCGACGAGCAGTACTTC
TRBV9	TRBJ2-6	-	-	CASVPGFGANVLTF	TGTGCCAGCGTTCCGGGGTTCGGGGCCAACGTCCTGACTTTC
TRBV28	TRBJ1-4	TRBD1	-	CASSSIDAGTGVSIGEKLFF	TGTGCCAGCAGTTCTATCGACGCGGGGACAGGGGTTAGTATAGGGGAAAAACTGTTTTTT
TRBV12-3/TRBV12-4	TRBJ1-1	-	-	CASSPQVVEAFF	TGTGCCAGCAGCCCTCAAGTAGTGGAAGCTTTCTTT
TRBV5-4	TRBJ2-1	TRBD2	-	CASSPEAGGVKRNEQFF	TGTGCCAGCAGCCCTGAAGCGGGAGGCGTCAAAAGAAATGAGCAGTTCTTC
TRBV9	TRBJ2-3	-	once	CASSPVGLDTQYF	TGTGCCAGCAGCCCGGTGGGCTTGGATACGCAGTATTTT
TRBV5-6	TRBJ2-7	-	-	CASSSTGTALYEQYF	TGTGCCAGCAGCTCAACCGGGACTGCCCTGTACGAGCAGTACTTC
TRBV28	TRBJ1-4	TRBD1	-	CASSLSTGQGALF	TGTGCCAGCAGTTTGAGCACTGGACAGGGGGCCTTATTT
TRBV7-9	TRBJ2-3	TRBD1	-	CASSKQGRTDTQYF	TGTGCCAGCAGCAAACAGGGGAGAACAGATACGCAGTATTTT
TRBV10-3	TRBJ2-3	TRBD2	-	CAISATGREGTDTQYF	TGTGCCATCAGTGCCACAGGGCGGGAGGGCACAGATACGCAGTATTTT
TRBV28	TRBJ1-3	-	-	CASSDSDSGNTIYF	TGTGCCAGCAGTGACTCCGACTCTGGAAACACCATATATTTT
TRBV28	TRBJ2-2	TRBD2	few	CASSWTSVATGELFF	TGTGCCAGCAGTTGGACTAGCGTTGCCACCGGGGAGCTGTTTTTT
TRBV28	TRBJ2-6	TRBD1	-	CASSLGDRGSGANVLTF	TGTGCCAGCAGTTTAGGGGACAGGGGCTCTGGGGCCAACGTCCTGACTTTC
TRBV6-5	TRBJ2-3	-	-	CASSRTDSTDTQYF	TGTGCCAGCAGTCGGACTGATAGCACAGATACGCAGTATTTT
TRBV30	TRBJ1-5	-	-	CAWHPRSNQPQHF	TGTGCCTGGCATCCCCGGAGCAATCAGCCCCAGCATTTT
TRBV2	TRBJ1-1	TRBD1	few	CASSEQGVAEAFF	TGTGCCAGCAGTGAACAGGGGGTGGCTGAAGCTTTCTTT
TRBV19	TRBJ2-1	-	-	CASSIPFGLVGSDEQFF	TGTGCCAGTAGTATACCTTTCGGTCTCGTCGGGAGCGATGAGCAGTTCTTC
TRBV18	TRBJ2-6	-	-	CASSTLGLFSGANVLTF	TGTGCCAGCTCAACCCTCGGACTGTTCTCTGGGGCCAACGTCCTGACTTTC
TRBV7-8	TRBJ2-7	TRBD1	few	CASSRTPTGVPSEQYF	TGTGCCAGCAGCCGAACACCCACAGGGGTCCCCTCCGAGCAGTACTTC